The 22 T cell receptor beta chains below all came from one sample that was sequenced in a study of cytomegalovirus exposure and HLA in healthy donors. It was with 60 Vbeta and 13 Jbeta primers that the PCR ran. Only in-frame clones appear in the TCRdb table, and some are missing; sequencing was by immunoSEQ multiplex PCR. Among some 130,000 clones listed, about 80% were seen once. Sequenced material: PBMCs. The receptors were gathered from a man aged 30 to 39 in good health.

This clone is a singleton in its sample. The rearrangement links TRBV6-1 to TRBJ1-2; D unclear. The V end lost 10 bases, the J end lost 4 bases, and 16 bases lay between the germline ends. CDR3 length: 13 residues. Germline lookup yields CDR1 MNHNS and CDR2 SASEGT. The CDR3, as DNA: TGTGCCATCCGATTAGAAACTCCCTATGGCTACACCTTC. This translates into CAIRLETPYGYTF.

V usage is TRBV2 and J usage is TRBJ2-7; D unresolved. Between the trimmed V and J ends, which lost 2 bases and 4 bases, there was a span of 15 bases. This CDR3 comprises 15 residues. Looked up from germline, CDR1 is SNHLY and CDR2 is FYNNEI. CDR3 coding DNA: TGTGCCAGCAGTGAAACGCTGCCAAAAACTTACGAGCAGTACTTC. Protein sequence: CASSETLPKTYEQYF.

A few counts support this clone. The chain recombines TRBV25-1 with TRBJ2-7, with a weak D call TRBD1 (5 bases). V was pared by 7 bases and J by 4 bases, with 14 bases between. The CDR3 is made up of 13 amino acids. Germline loops: CDR1 MGHDK, CDR2 SYGVNS. The DNA of the CDR3 is TGTGCCAGCATTGAGTCACGGACATACGAGCAGTACTTC. Amino acid sequence: CASIESRTYEQYF.

V gene TRBV19 combines with J gene TRBJ2-7; 9 bases line up with TRBD2. Germline V gene lookup returns CDR1 LNHDA and CDR2 SQIVND (reference sequence). V shed 5 bases, J shed 3 bases, and the junction held 5 bases outside the gene matches. There are 14 residues in the CDR3. The CDR3 is CASSWGSGSYEQYF. CDR3 coding DNA: TGTGCCAGTAGTTGGGGTAGCGGGAGCTACGAGCAGTACTTC.

J is TRBJ2-5 and V is TRBV7-7; 8 bases are a match to TRBD1. This CDR3 region has 16 residues. Trimming cost V 5 bases and J 3 bases; bases outside gene matches: 11. Germline lookup yields CDR1 SSHAT and CDR2 FNYEAQ (reference sequence). The CDR3 is CASSELDRASKETQYF. Written as DNA, the CDR3 is TGTGCCAGCAGCGAGCTGGACAGGGCTTCGAAAGAGACCCAGTACTTC.

The CDR3 coding sequence is TGTGCCATCAAGCCTAGCGCTGCGGGCTCCTACGAGCAGTACTTC. This gives the protein CAIKPSAAGSYEQYF. The V gene is TRBV10-3, the J gene TRBJ2-7; D might be TRBD2 (6 bases). CDR3 length equals 15 residues. V was clipped by 7 bases and J by 0 bases, with 16 bases between them. The germline V gene encodes CDR1 ENHRY and CDR2 SYGVKD.

The rearrangement joins TRBV11-3 to TRBJ2-3, with 10 bases lining up with TRBD2. The V and J ends lost 0 bases and 8 bases, in that order; junction bases with no gene match: 8. The CDR3 has 16 amino acids. Germline V gene lookup returns CDR1 SGHNT and CDR2 YENEEA. The CDR3 bases are TGTGCCAGCAGCTTAGATTTTGCTAGCGGGAGTGGTACGCAGTATTTT. Protein: CASSLDFASGSGTQYF.

The chain is built from TRBV6-5 and TRBJ2-3; 8 positions agree with TRBD2. CDR3 length: 13 residues. Germline CDR1 MNHEY, CDR2 SVGAGI. Trimming removed 6 bases from V and 6 bases from J; junction bases left unmatched: 5. In DNA form, the CDR3 reads TGTGCCAGCAGCTCCCCGGGGGGGGATACGCAGTATTTT. Translated, it gives CASSSPGGDTQYF.

This clone appeared a single time. The chain uses TRBV18 and TRBJ2-1, with a possible D match to TRBD1 (5 bases). The CDR3 is made up of 13 amino acids. The V gene lost 5 bases and the J gene lost 5 bases, with 10 bases spanning the gap. CDR1 is KGHSH and CDR2 is LQKENI in the germline V gene. The CDR3 reads CASSGALNNEQFF. The CDR3 nucleotides are TGTGCCAGCTCAGGGGCCCTCAACAATGAGCAGTTCTTC.

There are a few counts of this clone. The V gene is TRBV7-6, the J gene TRBJ2-5; maybe TRBD2 (6 bases). CDR3 length: 15 amino acids. Germline lookup yields CDR1 SGHVS and CDR2 FNYEAQ. Trimming shortened V by 5 bases and J by 5 bases, and 18 bases separated the two germline ends. CDR3 region: CASSGLAEAVETQYF. Here the CDR3 DNA reads TGTGCCAGCAGCGGGTTAGCGGAGGCCGTGGAGACCCAGTACTTC. The full variable domain, with the rest looked up from reference TRBV7-6 and TRBJ2-5, is GAGVSQSPRYKVTKRGQDVALRCDPISGHVSLYWYRQALGQGPEFLTYFNYEAQQDKSGLPNDRFSAERPEGSISTLTIQRTEQRDSAMYRCASSGLAEAVETQYFGPGTRLLVL.

The V gene is TRBV2, the J gene TRBJ2-4; 11 bases are a match to TRBD2. The CDR3 has 15 residues. Germline CDR1 and CDR2: SNHLY and FYNNEI. The ends lost 7 bases at V and 6 bases at J; junction bases unmatched: 8. CDR3 coding DNA: TGTGCCAGCACCATACTAGCGGGAGAGGTAAACATTCAGTACTTC. This translates into CASTILAGEVNIQYF.

The CDR3 sequence is CASSVGQGASEKLFF. CDR3 in DNA: TGTGCCAGCAGCGTGGGACAGGGGGCTTCTGAAAAACTGTTTTTT. The chain employs TRBV9 and TRBJ1-4; 12 bases map to TRBD1. CDR1 is SGDLS, CDR2 YYNGEE, per germline. CDR3 length: 15 residues. Unmatched junction bases numbered 3, after V lost 2 bases and J lost 7 bases.

The genes are TRBV11-2 and TRBJ2-3, with 7 bases matching TRBD2. With 1 base clipped from V and 4 bases from J, the junction kept 2 bases outside the gene matches. The CDR3 loop spans 14 amino acids. Germline V gene data show CDR1 as SGHAT and CDR2 as FQNNGV. In DNA, the CDR3 is TGTGCCAGCAGCTTAGGACTAGCATCAGATACGCAGTATTTT. It specifies CASSLGLASDTQYF.

The J gene is TRBJ1-1, the V gene TRBV6-1; no firm D call. Germline loops: CDR1 MNHNS, CDR2 SASEGT. The CDR3 spans 14 residues. Trimming cost V 4 bases and J 5 bases, with 14 bases left between them. The CDR3 here is CASSVVSGWTEAFF. CDR3 in DNA: TGTGCCAGCAGTGTGGTCTCGGGGTGGACTGAAGCTTTCTTT.

The CDR3 coding sequence is TGTGCCAGCAACGAGTCGGGGAGTTCAACTGGGGCCAACGTCCTGACTTTC. Protein product: CASNESGSSTGANVLTF. This rearrangement joins TRBV28 to TRBJ2-6; the D gene is possibly TRBD2 (5 bases). Trimming took off 7 bases at V and 2 bases at J, with 18 bases between the two ends. This CDR3 spans 17 amino acids. The germline V gene has CDR1 MDHEN and CDR2 SYDVKM.

This clone showed up just once. V gene TRBV7-9 combines with J gene TRBJ1-4, with D perhaps TRBD1 (6 bases). From germline, CDR1 is SEHNR and CDR2 FQNEAQ (reference sequence). This CDR3 has 13 amino acids. Trimming took off 5 bases at V and 12 bases at J, with 16 bases between the two ends. The CDR3 nucleotides read TGTGCCAGCAGCGCGTCGGTTAGGACAGAACTGTTTTTT. This gives the protein CASSASVRTELFF.

The chain employs TRBV6-4 and TRBJ2-5; the D gene is possibly TRBD2 (6 bases). Per germline, CDR1 MRHNA and CDR2 SNTAGT. Between the trimmed V and J ends, which lost 4 bases and 1 base, there was a span of 13 bases. CDR3 length equals 15 residues. CDR3: CASSAGGEPQETQYF. CDR3 bases: TGTGCCAGCAGTGCCGGGGGAGAGCCCCAAGAGACCCAGTACTTC.

This rearrangement joins TRBV19 to TRBJ2-2, with TRBD2 matching 9 bases. Trimming took 7 bases from V and 4 from J; bases not matched to a gene: 13. The V gene's germline CDR1 is LNHDA and CDR2 SQIVND (reference sequence). The CDR3 sequence is 17 residues long. CDR3 DNA sequence: TGTGCCAGTACGGTAGGCGGGAGGGTCCAGGGCACCGGGGAGCTGTTTTTT. This translates into CASTVGGRVQGTGELFF.

This rearrangement joins TRBV7-8 to TRBJ2-2; a weak D match, TRBD2 (6 bases). The CDR3 loop spans 14 amino acids. V was trimmed by 11 bases and J by 1 base, leaving 14 bases between them. Germline V gene data show CDR1 as SGHVS and CDR2 as FQNEAQ. CDR3 protein: CAVPGEVNTGELFF. In DNA form, the CDR3 reads TGTGCCGTCCCCGGGGAGGTGAACACCGGGGAGCTGTTTTTT.

The V call is TRBV5-1, the J call TRBJ1-6; 9 bases are a match to TRBD1. Germline loops: CDR1 SGHRS, CDR2 YFSETQ. The CDR3 is 15 amino acids. Losses at the gene ends were 0 bases for V and 5 bases for J; bases not matched to a gene: 0. In DNA, the CDR3 is TGCGCCAGCAGCTTGGGGGACAGGGATAATTCACCCCTCCACTTT. This codes for CASSLGDRDNSPLHF.

The chain carries TRBV2 and TRBJ1-2; 10 bases agree with TRBD1. This CDR3 comprises 15 residues. CDR1 is SNHLY and CDR2 is FYNNEI in the germline V gene. The trim removed 6 bases at V and 6 bases at J, leaving 10 bases unmatched. DNA for the CDR3: TGTGCCAGCAGACGGGACAGGGGAACTTCAGATGGCTACACCTTC. This translates into CASRRDRGTSDGYTF.

V usage is TRBV7-9 and J usage is TRBJ1-4; D possibly corresponds to TRBD1 (5 bases). CDR1 is SEHNR and CDR2 is FQNEAQ in the germline V gene (reference sequence). With 6 bases removed from V and 3 bases from J, the gap between germline ends came to 8 bases. There are 13 residues in the CDR3. In DNA form, the CDR3 reads TGTGCCAGCAGATGGGGGGCTAATGAAAAACTGTTTTTT. Amino acid sequence: CASRWGANEKLFF.